This TCR beta chain was obtained from a study of a mutant IDH1 vaccine in newly diagnosed glioma. On the study more broadly: Initiation of the vaccine course occurred 4-6 weeks after radiotherapy alone, or alongside temozolomide cycles. There were roughly 60% males and approximately 38% females among treated patients, whose mean age was about 44 years. Most patients had received both radiotherapy and temozolomide, the prior options being radiotherapy, temozolomide, or both.

Germline V lookup: CDR1 MRHNA, CDR2 SNTAGT. There are 14 residues in the CDR3. The ends were cut back, 0 bases at V and 2 bases at J, with 7 bases in the middle. The time point denotes: week 11, during vaccination. With topical imiquimod, each dose of the vaccine consisted of 300 ug of mutant IDH1 20-mer peptide. A word on this clone: Its antigen is undetermined.

This table comes from immunoSEQ multiplex PCR, and its TCRdb copy is limited to in-frame clones, with some not included. This table holds roughly 130,000 clones, around 77% found once. The clonotype was recovered from a man aged 35 to 55 with glioma. V usage is TRBV6-4 and J usage is TRBJ1-1; D unresolved. Sequenced material: PBMCs, taken from a glioma patient whose treatment included an IDH1 peptide vaccine. The CDR3 protein is CASSDSMDNTEAFF. The CDR3 DNA follows: TGTGCCAGCAGTGACTCGATGGACAACACTGAAGCTTTCTTT.